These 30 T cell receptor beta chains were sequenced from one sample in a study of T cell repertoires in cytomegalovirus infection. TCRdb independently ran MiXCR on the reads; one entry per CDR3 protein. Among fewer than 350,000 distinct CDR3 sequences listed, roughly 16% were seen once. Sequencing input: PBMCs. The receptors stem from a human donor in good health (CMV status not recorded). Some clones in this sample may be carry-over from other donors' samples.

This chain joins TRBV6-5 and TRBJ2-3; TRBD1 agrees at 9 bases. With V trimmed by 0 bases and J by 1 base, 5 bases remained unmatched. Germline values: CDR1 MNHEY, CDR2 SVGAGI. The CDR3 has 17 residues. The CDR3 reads CASSYSNRGLGTDTQYF. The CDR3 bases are TGTGCCAGCAGTTACTCGAACAGGGGGCTGGGCACAGATACGCAGTATTTT.

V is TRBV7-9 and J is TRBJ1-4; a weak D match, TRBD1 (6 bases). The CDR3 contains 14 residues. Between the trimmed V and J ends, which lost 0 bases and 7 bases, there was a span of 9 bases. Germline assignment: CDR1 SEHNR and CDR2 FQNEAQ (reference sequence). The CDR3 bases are TGTGCCAGCAGCTTAGCACAGGGCGCTGAAAAACTGTTTTTT. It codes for CASSLAQGAEKLFF.

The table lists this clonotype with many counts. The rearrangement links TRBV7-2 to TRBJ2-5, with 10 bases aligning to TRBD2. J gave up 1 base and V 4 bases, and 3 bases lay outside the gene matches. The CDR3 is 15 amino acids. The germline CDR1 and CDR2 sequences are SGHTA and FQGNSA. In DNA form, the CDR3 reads TGTGCCAGCAGCTCGCAGCGGGGGGGCCAAGAGACCCAGTACTTC. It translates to CASSSQRGGQETQYF.

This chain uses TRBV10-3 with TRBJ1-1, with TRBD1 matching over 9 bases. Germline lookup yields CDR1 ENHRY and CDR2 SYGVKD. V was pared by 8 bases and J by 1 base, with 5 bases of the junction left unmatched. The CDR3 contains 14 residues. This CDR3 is CAIGDRAENTEAFF. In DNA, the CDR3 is TGTGCCATCGGGGACAGGGCCGAGAACACTGAAGCTTTCTTT.

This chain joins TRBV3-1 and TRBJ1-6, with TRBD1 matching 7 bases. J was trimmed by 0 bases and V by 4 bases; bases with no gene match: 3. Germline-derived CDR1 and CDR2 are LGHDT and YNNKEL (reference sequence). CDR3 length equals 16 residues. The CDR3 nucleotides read TGTGCCAGCAGCCGAGCAGGGGGCTCCTATAATTCACCCCTCCACTTT. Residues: CASSRAGGSYNSPLHF.

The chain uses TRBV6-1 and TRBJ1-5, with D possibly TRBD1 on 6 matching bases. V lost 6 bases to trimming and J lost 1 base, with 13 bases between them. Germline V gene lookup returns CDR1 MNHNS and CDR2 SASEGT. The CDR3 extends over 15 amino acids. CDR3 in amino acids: CASSGGTTSNQPQHF. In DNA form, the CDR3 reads TGTGCCAGCAGCGGCGGGACAACGAGCAATCAGCCCCAGCATTTT.

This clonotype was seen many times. The CDR3 loop is CASSLAGVKGTEAFF. In nucleotides, the CDR3 is TGTGCCAGCAGCTTAGCCGGGGTCAAAGGCACTGAAGCTTTCTTT. The chain has TRBV7-2 and TRBJ1-1; D is uncertain. This CDR3 is built from 15 residues. Germline V gene data show CDR1 as SGHTA and CDR2 as FQGNSA. Trimming removed 0 bases at V and 4 bases at J, with 12 bases between.

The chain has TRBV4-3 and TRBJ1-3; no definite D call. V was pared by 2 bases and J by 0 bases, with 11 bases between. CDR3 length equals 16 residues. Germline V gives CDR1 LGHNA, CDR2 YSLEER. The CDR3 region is CASSQTYASSGNTIYF. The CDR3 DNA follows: TGCGCCAGCAGCCAAACCTACGCGAGCTCTGGAAACACCATATATTTT.

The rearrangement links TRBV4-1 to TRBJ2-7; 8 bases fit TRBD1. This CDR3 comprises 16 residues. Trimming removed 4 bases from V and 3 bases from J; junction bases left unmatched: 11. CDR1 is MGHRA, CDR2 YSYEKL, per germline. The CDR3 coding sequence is TGCGCCAGCAGCCCCCTGCCGGGACAGGATAACTACGAGCAGTACTTC. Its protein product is CASSPLPGQDNYEQYF.

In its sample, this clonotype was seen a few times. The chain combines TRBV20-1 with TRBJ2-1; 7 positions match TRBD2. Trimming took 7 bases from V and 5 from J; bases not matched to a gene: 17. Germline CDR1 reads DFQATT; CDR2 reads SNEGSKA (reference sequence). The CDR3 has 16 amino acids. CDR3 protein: CSVRVGPGSGNNEQFF. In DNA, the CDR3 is TGCAGTGTTCGGGTGGGGCCCGGGAGCGGGAACAATGAGCAGTTCTTC.

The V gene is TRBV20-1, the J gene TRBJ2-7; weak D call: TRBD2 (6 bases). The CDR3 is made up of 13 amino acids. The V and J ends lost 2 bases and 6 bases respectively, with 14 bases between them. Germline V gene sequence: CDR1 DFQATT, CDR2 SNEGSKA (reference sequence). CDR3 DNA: TGCAGTGCTAGAACCGGGGGTAGTCGCGAGCAGTACTTC. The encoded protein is CSARTGGSREQYF.

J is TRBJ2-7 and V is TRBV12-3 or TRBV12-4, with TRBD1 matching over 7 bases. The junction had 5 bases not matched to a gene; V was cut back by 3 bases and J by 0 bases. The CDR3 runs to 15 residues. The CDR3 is CASSLRGPSSYEQYF. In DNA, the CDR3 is TGTGCCAGCAGTTTGAGGGGGCCATCCTCCTACGAGCAGTACTTC.

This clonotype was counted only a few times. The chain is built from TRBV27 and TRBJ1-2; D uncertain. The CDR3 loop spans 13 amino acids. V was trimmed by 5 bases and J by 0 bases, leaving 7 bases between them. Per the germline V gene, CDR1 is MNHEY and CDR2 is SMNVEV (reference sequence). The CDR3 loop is CASSVRANYGYTF. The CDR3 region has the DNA TGTGCCAGCAGTGTACGGGCTAACTATGGCTACACCTTC.

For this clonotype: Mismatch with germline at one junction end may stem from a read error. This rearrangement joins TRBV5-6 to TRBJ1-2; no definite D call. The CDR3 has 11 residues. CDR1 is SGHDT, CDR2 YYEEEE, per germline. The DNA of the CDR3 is TGTGCCAGCAGTTCAACGGAGGCGCTCGAGTTC. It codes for CASSSTEALEF.

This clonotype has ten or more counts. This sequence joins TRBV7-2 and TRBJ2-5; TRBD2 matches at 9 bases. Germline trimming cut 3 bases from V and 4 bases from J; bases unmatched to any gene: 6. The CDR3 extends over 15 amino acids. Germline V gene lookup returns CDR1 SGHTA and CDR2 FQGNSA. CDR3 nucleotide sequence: TGTGCCAGCAGCTTTCGAGCGGGGGGAGGAGAGACCCAGTACTTC. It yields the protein CASSFRAGGGETQYF.

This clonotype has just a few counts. The CDR3 sequence is CASSLRQQETQYF. The CDR3 DNA reads TGTGCCAGCAGCCTAAGACAGCAAGAGACCCAGTACTTC. This chain joins TRBV7-9 and TRBJ2-5, with D tentatively TRBD1 (5 bases). V lost 5 bases, J lost 2 bases, and 9 bases lay in between. Germline values: CDR1 SEHNR, CDR2 FQNEAQ (reference sequence). CDR3 length: 13 amino acids.

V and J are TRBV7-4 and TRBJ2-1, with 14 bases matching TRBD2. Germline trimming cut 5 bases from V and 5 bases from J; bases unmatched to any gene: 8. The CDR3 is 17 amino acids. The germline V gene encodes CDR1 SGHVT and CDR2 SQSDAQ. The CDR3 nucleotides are TGTGCCAGCAGCAGAGATGGACTAGCGGGGGGAAACAATGAGCAGTTCTTC. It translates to CASSRDGLAGGNNEQFF.

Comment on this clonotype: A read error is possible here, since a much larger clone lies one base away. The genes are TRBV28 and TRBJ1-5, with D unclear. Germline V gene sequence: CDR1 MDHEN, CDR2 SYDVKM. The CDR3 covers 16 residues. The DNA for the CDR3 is TGTGCCAGCAGTTTAAGTTGGGCCGCCTCCAATCAGCCCCAGCGTTTT. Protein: CASSLSWAASNQPQRF.

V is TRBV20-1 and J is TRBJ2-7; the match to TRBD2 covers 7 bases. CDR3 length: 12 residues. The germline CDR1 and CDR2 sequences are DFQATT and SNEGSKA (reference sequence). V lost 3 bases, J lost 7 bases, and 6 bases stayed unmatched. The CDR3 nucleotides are TGCAGTGCTAGGGGGAGGGTAGAGGAGCAGTACTTC. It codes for CSARGRVEEQYF.

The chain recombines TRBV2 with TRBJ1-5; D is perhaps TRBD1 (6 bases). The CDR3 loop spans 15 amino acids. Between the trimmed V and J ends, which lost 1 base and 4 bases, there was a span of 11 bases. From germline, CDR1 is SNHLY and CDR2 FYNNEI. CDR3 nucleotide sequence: TGTGCCAGCAGTGAAGAGGTAGGGGGGAATCAGCCCCAGCATTTT. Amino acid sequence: CASSEEVGGNQPQHF.

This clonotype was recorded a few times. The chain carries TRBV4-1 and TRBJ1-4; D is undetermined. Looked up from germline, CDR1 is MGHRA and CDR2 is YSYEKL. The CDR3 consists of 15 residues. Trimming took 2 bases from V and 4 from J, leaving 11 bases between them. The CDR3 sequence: CASSQLDGDNEKLFF. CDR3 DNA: TGCGCCAGCAGCCAATTGGACGGTGATAATGAAAAACTGTTTTTT.

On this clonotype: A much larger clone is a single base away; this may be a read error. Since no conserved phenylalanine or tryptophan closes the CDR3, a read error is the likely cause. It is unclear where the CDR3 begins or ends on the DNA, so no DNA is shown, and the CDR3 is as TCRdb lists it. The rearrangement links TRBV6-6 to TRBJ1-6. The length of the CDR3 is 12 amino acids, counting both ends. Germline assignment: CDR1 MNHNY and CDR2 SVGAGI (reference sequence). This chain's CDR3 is CASSSFADLVHL.

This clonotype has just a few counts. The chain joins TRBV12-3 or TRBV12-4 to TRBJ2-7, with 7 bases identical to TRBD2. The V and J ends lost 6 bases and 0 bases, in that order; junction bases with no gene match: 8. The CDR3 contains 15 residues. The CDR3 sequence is CASRRSGTVSYEQYF. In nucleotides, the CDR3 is TGTGCCAGCAGACGGAGCGGGACGGTCTCCTACGAGCAGTACTTC.

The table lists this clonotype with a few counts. The CDR3 spells CASSMTGREQFF. The CDR3 DNA sequence: TGTGCCAGTAGTATGACAGGCCGGGAGCAGTTCTTC. The rearrangement links TRBV19 to TRBJ2-1; tentative D call: TRBD1 (6 bases). The CDR3 sequence is 12 residues long. V was shortened by 3 bases and J by 10 bases, with 10 bases between the two germline ends. Germline V gives CDR1 LNHDA, CDR2 SQIVND (reference sequence).

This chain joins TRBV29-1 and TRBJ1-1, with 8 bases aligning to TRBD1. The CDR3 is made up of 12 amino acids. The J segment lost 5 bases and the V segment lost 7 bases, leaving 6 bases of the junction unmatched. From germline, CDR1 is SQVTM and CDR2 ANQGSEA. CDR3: CSGGTGETEAFF. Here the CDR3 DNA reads TGCAGCGGTGGGACAGGAGAAACTGAAGCTTTCTTT.

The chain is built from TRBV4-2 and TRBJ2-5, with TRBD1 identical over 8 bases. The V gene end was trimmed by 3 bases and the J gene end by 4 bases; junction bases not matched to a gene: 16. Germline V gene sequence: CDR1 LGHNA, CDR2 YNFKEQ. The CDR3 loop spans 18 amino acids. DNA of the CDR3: TGTGCCAGCAGCCAGTATGGCCCCCAGGGGGCGGGTGGAGAGACCCAGTACTTC. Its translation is CASSQYGPQGAGGETQYF.

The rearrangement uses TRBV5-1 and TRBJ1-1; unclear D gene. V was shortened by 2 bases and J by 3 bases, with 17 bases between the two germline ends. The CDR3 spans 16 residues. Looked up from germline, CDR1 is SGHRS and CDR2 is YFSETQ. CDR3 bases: TGCGCCAGCAGCTTCTCTGAAAACGGGGATGACACTGAAGCTTTCTTT. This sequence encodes CASSFSENGDDTEAFF.

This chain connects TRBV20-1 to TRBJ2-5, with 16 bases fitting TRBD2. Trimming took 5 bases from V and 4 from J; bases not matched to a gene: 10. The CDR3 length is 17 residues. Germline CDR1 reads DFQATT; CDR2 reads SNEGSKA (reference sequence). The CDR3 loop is CSAPKGLAGGLGETQYF. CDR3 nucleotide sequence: TGCAGTGCTCCAAAGGGACTAGCGGGGGGGCTTGGAGAGACCCAGTACTTC.

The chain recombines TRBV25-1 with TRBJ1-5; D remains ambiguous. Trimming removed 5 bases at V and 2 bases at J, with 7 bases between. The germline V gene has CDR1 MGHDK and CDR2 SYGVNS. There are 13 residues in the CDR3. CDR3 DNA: TGTGCCAGCAGTATTGAGGGCAATCAGCCCCAGCATTTT. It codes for CASSIEGNQPQHF.

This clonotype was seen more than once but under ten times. The chain's CDR3 is CASSFPYNEQFF. CDR3 coding DNA: TGTGCCAGCAGTTTCCCTTACAATGAGCAGTTCTTC. V usage is TRBV28 and J usage is TRBJ2-1; D gene ambiguous. Trimming shortened V by 3 bases and J by 4 bases, and 4 bases separated the two germline ends. Germline assignment: CDR1 MDHEN and CDR2 SYDVKM. This CDR3 has 12 residues. The full variable domain, in which reference TRBV28 and TRBJ2-1 provide the parts outside the CDR3, is DVKVTQSSRYLVKRTGEKVFLECVQDMDHENMFWYRQDPGLGLRLIYFSYDVKMKEKGDIPEGYSVSREKKERFSLILESASTNQTSMYLCASSFPYNEQFFGPGTRLTVL.